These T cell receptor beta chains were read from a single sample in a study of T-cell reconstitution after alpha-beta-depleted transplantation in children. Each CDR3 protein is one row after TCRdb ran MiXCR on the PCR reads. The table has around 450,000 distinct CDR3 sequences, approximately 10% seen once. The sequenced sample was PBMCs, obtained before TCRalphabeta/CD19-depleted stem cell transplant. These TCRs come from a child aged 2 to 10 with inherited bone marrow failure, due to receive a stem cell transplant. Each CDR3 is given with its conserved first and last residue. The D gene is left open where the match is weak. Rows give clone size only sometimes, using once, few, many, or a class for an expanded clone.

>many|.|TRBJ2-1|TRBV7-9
TGTGCCAGCAGCTTAGTCCCAGGGCCTGAGCAGTTCTTC
CASSLVPGPEQFF
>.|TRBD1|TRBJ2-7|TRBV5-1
TGCGCCAGCAACGGGACAGGGTGTCGAGAGCAGTACTTC
CASNGTGCREQYF
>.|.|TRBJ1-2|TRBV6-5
TGTGCCAGCAGTTACGCCTCAGATAACTATGGATACACCTTC
CASSYASDNYGYTF
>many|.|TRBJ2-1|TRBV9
TGTGCCAGCAGCGTACGGGCATCTCCAACCTACAATGAGCAGTTCTTC
CASSVRASPTYNEQFF
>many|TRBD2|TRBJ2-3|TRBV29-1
TGCAGCGTTGAGCGGACTAGCGGAGCCTCAGATACGCAGTATTTT
CSVERTSGASDTQYF
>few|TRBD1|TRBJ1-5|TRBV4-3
TGCGCCAGCAGCCAAGAGACAGGGAGCGAGCCCCAGCATTTT
CASSQETGSEPQHF
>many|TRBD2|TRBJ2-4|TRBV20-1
TGCAGTGCTCCTGGGACTAGCATTCAGTACTTC
CSAPGTSIQYF
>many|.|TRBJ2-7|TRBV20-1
TGCAGTGCTGAAGGTGCCAGCGCGTCCTACGAGCAGTACTTC
CSAEGASASYEQYF
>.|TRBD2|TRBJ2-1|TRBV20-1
TGCAGTGCCGACAGACCGGGACTAGCGGGAGCAGGCTCCTACAATGAGCAGTTCTTC
CSADRPGLAGAGSYNEQFF
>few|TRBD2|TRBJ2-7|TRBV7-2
TGTGCCAGCAGCTTTTTAGCGGGAGCCCACGAGCAGTACTTC
CASSFLAGAHEQYF
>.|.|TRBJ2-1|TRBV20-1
TGCAGTGCGTCCGAATGGGCGGGCGATTCCTACAATGAGCAGTTCTTC
CSASEWAGDSYNEQFF
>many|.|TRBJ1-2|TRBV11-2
TGTGCCAGCAGCTGGGGGCCCAGGGTCTATGGCTACACCTTC
CASSWGPRVYGYTF
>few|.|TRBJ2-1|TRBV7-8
TGTGCCAGCAGCTTAGGACTCGGACCGCCGGGGTTCTTC
CASSLGLGPPGFF
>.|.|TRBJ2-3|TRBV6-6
TGTGCCAGCACGGGGGCGGGGGGCACAGATACGCAGTATTTT
CASTGAGGTDTQYF
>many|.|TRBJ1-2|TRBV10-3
TGTGCCATCAGTGAGTCGACAGGTTCATATGGCTACACCTTC
CAISESTGSYGYTF
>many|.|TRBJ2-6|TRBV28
TGTGCCAGCAGCAACAAATATCTTAGCTCTGGGGCCAACGTCCTGACTTTC
CASSNKYLSSGANVLTF
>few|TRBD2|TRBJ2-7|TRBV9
TGTGCCAGCAGCGTTGGGGGAGGGGTCTCCTACGAGCAGTACTTC
CASSVGGGVSYEQYF
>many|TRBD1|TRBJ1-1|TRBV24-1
TGTGCCACCAGTGATCCCGGGACAGGGGACACTGAAGCTTTCTTT
CATSDPGTGDTEAFF
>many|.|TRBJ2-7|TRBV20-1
TGCAGTGCCCTGAAGGGGGGGCCCTACGAGCAGTACTTC
CSALKGGPYEQYF
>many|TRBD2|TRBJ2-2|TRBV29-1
TGCAGCGTTGTGTACCTAGCGGGAGACGGGGTCGGGGAGCTGTTTTTT
CSVVYLAGDGVGELFF
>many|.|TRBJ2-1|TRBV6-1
TGTGCCAGCAACCAACGTTACGTCTCCTACAATGAGCAGTTCTTC
CASNQRYVSYNEQFF
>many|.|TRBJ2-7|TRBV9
TGTGCCAGCAGCGTAGGTCAGGGGCTGGACGAGCAGTACTTC
CASSVGQGLDEQYF
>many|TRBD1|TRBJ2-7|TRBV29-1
TGCAGCGTGTGGGACAGGGGAACCTACGAGCAGTACTTC
CSVWDRGTYEQYF
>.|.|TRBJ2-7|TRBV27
TGTGCCAGCAGTTTTGCCCAGGGGTTAAACTACGAGCAGTACTTC
CASSFAQGLNYEQYF
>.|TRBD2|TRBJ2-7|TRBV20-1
TGCAGCGCAAGTCCCTGGCCAGCGGGAGTCAACGAGCAGTACTTC
CSASPWPAGVNEQYF
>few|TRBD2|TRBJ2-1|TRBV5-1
TGCGCCAGCAGCTTGGGGAGCGGGAGGTCCTACAATGAGCAGTTCTTC
CASSLGSGRSYNEQFF
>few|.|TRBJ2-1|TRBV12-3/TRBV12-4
TGTGCCAGCAGTTTGGGGCAGGGACCTCTGGATGAGCAGTTCTTC
CASSLGQGPLDEQFF
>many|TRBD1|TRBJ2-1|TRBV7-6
TGTGCCAGCAGCTCGGACAGGGGGAGGAGGGCCGGGGGTGAGCAGTTCTTC
CASSSDRGRRAGGEQFF
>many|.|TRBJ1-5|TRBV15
TGTGCCACCAGCAGAGAATGGGGGGAAGGTCAGCCCCAGCATTTT
CATSREWGEGQPQHF